This T cell receptor (beta chain) comes out of a study of blood T cell repertoires in COVID-19. Study-wide background: Sample material is recorded as cDNA or gDNA derived from T cells, B-cell-depleted T cells, or PBMCs.

Source study methods: The assay estimated nucleated cells by amplifying reference gene primers. Profiled with immunoSEQ multiplex PCR; TCRdb holds only in-frame clones, not every one. That table is the source of V, J and clone size, and D and trimming were worked out from the DNA. The sample lists about 120,000 clones, about 80% occurring once. CDR1 and CDR2 (germline): SGDLS, YYNGEE. V was clipped by 3 bases and J by 4 bases; unmatched bases: 6. There are 14 residues in the CDR3. The sample comprised peripheral blood. The clonotype originates from a woman between 50 and 59 years old with acute or convalescent COVID-19. The rearrangement links TRBV9 to TRBJ1-2, with 7 bases matching TRBD1. The CDR3 spells CASSATGAPYGYTF. CDR3 DNA: TGTGCCAGCAGCGCCACAGGGGCTCCCTATGGCTACACCTTC.